This paragraph reports one TCR beta chain. The naive CD8 fraction comprised CD45RO-negative cells positively selected for CCR7 and excluded terminally differentiated effector memory CD45RA+ cells. This sample was taken from a study of shared clonotypes between healthy human individuals. The assay was immunoSEQ multiplex PCR, and TCRdb's table has in-frame clones only and misses some. The sample contains around 1.9 million clones, 85% to 95% of which appear only once. The germline V gene has CDR1 LNHDA and CDR2 SQIVND (reference sequence). V was trimmed by 3 bases and J by 16 bases, leaving 16 bases between them. The CDR3 contains 12 residues.

The TCR was taken from a man younger than 35 in good health. Some clones in this sample may be carry-over from other donors' samples. Sequenced: naive CD8+ T cells from PBMCs. The gene calls are TRBV19 and TRBJ1-5, with D maybe TRBD1 (6 bases). DNA for the CDR3: TGTGCCAGTAGTATCGACAGGAGGGAATATCATTTT. It yields the protein CASSIDRREYHF. The variable domain in full, completed from reference TRBV19 and TRBJ1-5, reads DGGITQSPKYLFRKEGQNVTLSCEQNLNHDAMYWYRQDPGQGLRLIYYSQIVNDFQKGDIAEGYSVSREKKESFPLTVTSAQKNPTAFYLCASSIDRREYHFGDGTRLSIL.